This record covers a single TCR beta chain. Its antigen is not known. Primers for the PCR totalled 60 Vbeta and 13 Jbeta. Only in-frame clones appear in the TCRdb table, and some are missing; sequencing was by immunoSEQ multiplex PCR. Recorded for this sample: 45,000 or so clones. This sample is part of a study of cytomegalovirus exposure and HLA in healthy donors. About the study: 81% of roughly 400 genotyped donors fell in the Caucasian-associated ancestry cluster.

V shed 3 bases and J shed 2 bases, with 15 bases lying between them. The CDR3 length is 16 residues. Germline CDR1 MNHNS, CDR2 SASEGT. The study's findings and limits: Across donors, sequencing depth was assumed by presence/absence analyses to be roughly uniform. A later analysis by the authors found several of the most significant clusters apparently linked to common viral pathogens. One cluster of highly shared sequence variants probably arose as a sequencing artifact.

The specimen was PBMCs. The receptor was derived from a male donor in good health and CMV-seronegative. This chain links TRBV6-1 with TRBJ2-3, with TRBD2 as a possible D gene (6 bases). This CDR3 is CASSDPRRDFTDTQYF. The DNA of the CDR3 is TGTGCCAGCAGTGACCCGCGGAGGGATTTCACAGATACGCAGTATTTT.